This TCR beta chain stems from a study of blood T cell repertoires in COVID-19 (TCRdb year 2020). For the study in its entirety: Samples covering the acute and convalescent phases of COVID-19 were provided by collaborators in the United States, Italy and Spain. The prospective study material was composed of cDNA or gDNA derived from T cells, B-cell-depleted T cells, or PBMCs. Where available, HLA class I and class II types were taken from metadata supplied by the sample provider and were not determined by assay-based typing. The samples were drawn from two sources: the first 160 participants of the ongoing ImmuneRACE study, and 1,254 subjects contributed by 6 global collaborators. Deeply sampled blood TCRbeta repertoires from subjects exposed to, actively infected with, or recovered from COVID-19 were included in the dataset. Sample metadata almost always included a de-identified subject ID, COVID-19 status, age in years and sex. The repertoires were made available in a free public database intended to serve as a resource for research on the immune response to SARS-CoV-2.

As encoded in the germline V gene, CDR1 is SNHLY while CDR2 is FYNNEI. The CDR3 runs 14 amino acids, cysteine and phenylalanine included. Of the read, only the CDR3 DNA is kept; its 42 bases are in frame from base 1. Ends trimmed: V by 6 bases, J by 8 bases; bases unmatched to a gene: 8. One collaborating source in Seattle enrolled patients during active infection and followed them longitudinally through the course of disease. The collaborating institutions used their own protocols to collect whole blood in K2EDTA tubes. Collaborator samples were shipped for TCRbeta analysis as frozen whole blood, isolated PBMCs, or DNA extracted from either sample type. The immunoSEQ Assay, a bias-controlled multiplex PCR, was used to amplify TCRbeta CDR3 regions from genomic DNA. As for how the authors treated the data: Nucleated cell counts per sample were estimated from amplification of reference gene primers within the assay. To quantify the absolute abundance of each unique TCRbeta CDR3 rearrangement, sequence reads were collapsed and filtered. For each sample, productive Simpson clonality was calculated as the square root of Simpson's diversity index across productive rearrangements. The immuneACCESS repertoire file appears here via TCRdb, limited to in-frame rearrangements. These files lack a portion of the clones; in checked studies, under half of the deficit traces to unresolved V genes, and the cause of the others is not known. V and J calls plus clone size are reproduced from that table; the DNA served to infer D and trimming. This sample has about 160,000 clones in its table, and about 80% of those were observed once. Approximately 7% of the sample rests with the top ten.

As regards this clone: It has no known antigen specificity. Qualities for individual bases were not recorded, and no much larger clone is one base off.

The paper's findings and limits, for the study overall: The amount of clinical and demographic metadata varied by source and participant and was provided uncurated.

The chain is encoded by TRBV2 joined to TRBJ1-2; TRBD1 aligns with 11 central bases. The source material was peripheral blood. The clonotype comes from a woman between 35 and 50 years old with COVID-19, enrolled during active disease. The CDR3 region reads CASRDRGQSRGYTF. The nucleotide sequence reads as follows: TGTGCCAGCAGGGACAGGGGGCAGAGTCGGGGCTACACCTTC.